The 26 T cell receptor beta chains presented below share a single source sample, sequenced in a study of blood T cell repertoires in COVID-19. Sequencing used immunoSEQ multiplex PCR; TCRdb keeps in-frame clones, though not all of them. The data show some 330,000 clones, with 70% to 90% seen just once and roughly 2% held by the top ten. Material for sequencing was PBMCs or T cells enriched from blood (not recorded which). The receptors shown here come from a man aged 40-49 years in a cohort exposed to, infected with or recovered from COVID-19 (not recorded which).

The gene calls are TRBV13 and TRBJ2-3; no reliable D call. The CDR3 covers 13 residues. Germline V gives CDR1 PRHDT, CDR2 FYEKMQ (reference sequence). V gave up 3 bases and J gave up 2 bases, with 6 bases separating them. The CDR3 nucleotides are TGTGCCAGCAGCTTGCGGTACACAGATACGCAGTATTTT. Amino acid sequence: CASSLRYTDTQYF.

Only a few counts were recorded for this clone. In DNA form, the CDR3 reads TGTGCCAGCAGCTTAGGTCTTAGCGCTAATGAGCAGTTCTTC. The encoded protein is CASSLGLSANEQFF. The V call is TRBV7-2, the J call TRBJ2-1; D might be TRBD2 (5 bases). Germline V CDR1 and CDR2: SGHTA, FQGNSA. V was pared by 1 base and J by 7 bases, with 11 bases between. The CDR3 has 14 residues.

The CDR3 sequence is CASRDIGTSHQPQHF. The CDR3 nucleotides read TGTGCCAGCAGAGACATCGGGACATCACATCAGCCCCAGCATTTT. This sequence joins TRBV6-5 and TRBJ1-5; a possible D gene is TRBD1 (6 bases). V was shortened by 6 bases and J by 5 bases, with 17 bases between the two germline ends. Germline assignment: CDR1 MNHEY and CDR2 SVGAGI. The CDR3 sequence is 15 residues long.

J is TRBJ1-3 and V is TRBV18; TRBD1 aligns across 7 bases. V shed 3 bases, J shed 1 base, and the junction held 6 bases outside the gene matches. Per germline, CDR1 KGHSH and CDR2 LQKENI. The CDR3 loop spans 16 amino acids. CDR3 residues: CASSPTGTASGNTIYF. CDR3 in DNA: TGTGCCAGCTCACCCACCGGGACAGCTTCTGGAAACACCATATATTTT.

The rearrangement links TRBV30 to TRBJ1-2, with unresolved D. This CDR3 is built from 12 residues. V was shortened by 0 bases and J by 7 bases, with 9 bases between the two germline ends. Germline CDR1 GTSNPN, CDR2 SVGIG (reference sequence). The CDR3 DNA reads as TGTGCCTGGAGTGTAGGTCGGGGTGGCTACACCTTC. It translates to CAWSVGRGGYTF.

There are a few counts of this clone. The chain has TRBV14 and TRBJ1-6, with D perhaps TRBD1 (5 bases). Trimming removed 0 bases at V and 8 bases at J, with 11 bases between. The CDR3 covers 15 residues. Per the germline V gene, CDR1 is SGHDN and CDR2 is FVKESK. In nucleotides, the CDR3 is TGTGCCAGCAGCCAAGAGCGGGGGAGGCATTCACCCCTCCACTTT. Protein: CASSQERGRHSPLHF.

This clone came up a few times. CDR3 residues: CASREIKGRGENSPLHF. In nucleotides, the CDR3 is TGTGCCAGCAGGGAGATAAAGGGGAGGGGGGAAAATTCACCCCTCCACTTT. V usage is TRBV27 and J usage is TRBJ1-6, with D possibly being TRBD1 (6 bases). The CDR3 length is 17 residues. Trimming removed 6 bases at V and 7 bases at J, with 22 bases between. Germline V gives CDR1 MNHEY, CDR2 SMNVEV (reference sequence).

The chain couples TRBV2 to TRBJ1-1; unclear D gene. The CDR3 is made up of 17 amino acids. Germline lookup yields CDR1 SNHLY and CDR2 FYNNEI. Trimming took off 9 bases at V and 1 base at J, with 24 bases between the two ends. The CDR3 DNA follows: TGTGCCAGAAAAATCGGGTCGGGGTCCGGAGAGAACACTGAAGCTTTCTTT. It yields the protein CARKIGSGSGENTEAFF.

The CDR3 is CASSPSDYEQYF. CDR3 coding DNA: TGTGCCAGCAGTCCTAGCGACTACGAGCAGTACTTC. V usage is TRBV28 and J usage is TRBJ2-7; perhaps TRBD2 as D (6 bases). The V end was cut by 5 bases, the J end by 3 bases, with 8 bases between. This CDR3 has 12 amino acids. Germline CDR1 is MDHEN and CDR2 is SYDVKM. The full variable domain, completed using reference TRBV28 and TRBJ2-7, is DVKVTQSSRYLVKRTGEKVFLECVQDMDHENMFWYRQDPGLGLRLIYFSYDVKMKEKGDIPEGYSVSREKKERFSLILESASTNQTSMYLCASSPSDYEQYFGPGTRLTVT.

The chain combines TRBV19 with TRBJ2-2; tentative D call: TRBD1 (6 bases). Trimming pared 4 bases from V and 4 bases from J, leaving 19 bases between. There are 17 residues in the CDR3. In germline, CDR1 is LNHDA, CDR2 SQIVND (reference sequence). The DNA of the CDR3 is TGTGCCAGTAGTAGGCGCTTGGACAGTCCGCCCACCGGGGAGCTGTTTTTT. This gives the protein CASSRRLDSPPTGELFF.

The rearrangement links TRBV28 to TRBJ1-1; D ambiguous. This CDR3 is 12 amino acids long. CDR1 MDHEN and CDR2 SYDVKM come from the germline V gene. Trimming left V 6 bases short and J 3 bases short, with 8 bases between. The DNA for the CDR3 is TGTGCCAGCAGGAGCATTTACACTGAAGCTTTCTTT. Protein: CASRSIYTEAFF.

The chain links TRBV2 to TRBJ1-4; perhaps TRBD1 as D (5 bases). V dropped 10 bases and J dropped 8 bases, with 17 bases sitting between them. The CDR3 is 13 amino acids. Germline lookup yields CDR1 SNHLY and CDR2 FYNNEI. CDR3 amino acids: CATSRDWREKLFF. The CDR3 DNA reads TGTGCCACCTCCCGGGACTGGAGGGAAAAACTGTTTTTT.

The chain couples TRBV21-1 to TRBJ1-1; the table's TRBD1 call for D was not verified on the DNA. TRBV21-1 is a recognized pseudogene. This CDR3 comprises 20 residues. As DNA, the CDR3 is TGTGCCAGCAGCAAATATGACACGCCCATAAGGACAGGGATGAACACTGAAGCTTTCTTT. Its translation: CASSKYDTPIRTGMNTEAFF.

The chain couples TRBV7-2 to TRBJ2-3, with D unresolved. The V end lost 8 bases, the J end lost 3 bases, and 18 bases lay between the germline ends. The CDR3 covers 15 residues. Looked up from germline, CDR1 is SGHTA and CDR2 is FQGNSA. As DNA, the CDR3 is TGTGCCAGCGGTACACAACCGGGTGGGACAGATACGCAGTATTTT. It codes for CASGTQPGGTDTQYF. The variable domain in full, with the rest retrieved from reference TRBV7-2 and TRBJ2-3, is GAGVSQSPSNKVTEKGKDVELRCDPISGHTALYWYRQSLGQGLEFLIYFQGNSAPDKSGLPSDRFSAERTGGSVSTLTIQRTQQEDSAVYLCASGTQPGGTDTQYFGPGTRLTVL.

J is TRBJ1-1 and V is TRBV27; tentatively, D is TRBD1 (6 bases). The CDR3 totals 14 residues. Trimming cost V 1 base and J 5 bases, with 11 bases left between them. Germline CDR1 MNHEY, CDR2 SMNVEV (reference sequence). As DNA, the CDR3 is TGTGCCAGCAGTTTATTGGGGGCGCAGACTGAAGCTTTCTTT. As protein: CASSLLGAQTEAFF.

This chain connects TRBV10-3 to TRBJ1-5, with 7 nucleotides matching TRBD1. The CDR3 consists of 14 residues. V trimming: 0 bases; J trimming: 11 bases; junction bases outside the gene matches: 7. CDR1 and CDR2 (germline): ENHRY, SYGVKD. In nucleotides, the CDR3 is TGTGCCATCAGTGAGTCGGGCACCCAGGGGGCCCAGCATTTT. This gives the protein CAISESGTQGAQHF.

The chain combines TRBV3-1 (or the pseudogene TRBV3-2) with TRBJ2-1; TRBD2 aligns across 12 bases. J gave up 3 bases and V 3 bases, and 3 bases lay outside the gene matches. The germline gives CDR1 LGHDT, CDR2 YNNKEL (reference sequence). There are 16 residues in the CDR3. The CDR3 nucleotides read TGTGCCAGCAGCCAGACTAGCGGGAGCCTCTACAATGAGCAGTTCTTC. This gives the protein CASSQTSGSLYNEQFF.

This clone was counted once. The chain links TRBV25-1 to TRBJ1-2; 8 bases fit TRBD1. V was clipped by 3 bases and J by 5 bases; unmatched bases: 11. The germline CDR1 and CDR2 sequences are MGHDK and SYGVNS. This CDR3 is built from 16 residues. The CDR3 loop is CASSDHSGGEWYGYTF. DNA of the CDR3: TGTGCCAGCAGTGACCACTCAGGGGGCGAATGGTATGGCTACACCTTC.

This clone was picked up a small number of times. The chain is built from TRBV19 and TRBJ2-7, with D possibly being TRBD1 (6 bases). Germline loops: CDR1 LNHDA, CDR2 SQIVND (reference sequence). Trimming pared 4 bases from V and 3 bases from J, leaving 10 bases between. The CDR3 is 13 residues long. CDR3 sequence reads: CASSKGHLYEQYF. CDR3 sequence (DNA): TGTGCCAGTAGTAAGGGACACCTCTACGAGCAGTACTTC.

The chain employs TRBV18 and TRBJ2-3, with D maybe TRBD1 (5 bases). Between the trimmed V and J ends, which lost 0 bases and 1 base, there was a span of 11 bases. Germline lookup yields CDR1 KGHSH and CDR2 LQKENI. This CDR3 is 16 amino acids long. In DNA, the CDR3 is TGTGCCAGCTCACCACCGGGGCAGCGAGGCACAGATACGCAGTATTTT. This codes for CASSPPGQRGTDTQYF. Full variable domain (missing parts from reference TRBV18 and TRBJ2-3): NAGVMQNPRHLVRRRGQEARLRCSPMKGHSHVYWYRQLPEEGLKFMVYLQKENIIDESGMPKERFSAEFPKEGPSILRIQQVVRGDSAAYFCASSPPGQRGTDTQYFGPGTRLTVL.

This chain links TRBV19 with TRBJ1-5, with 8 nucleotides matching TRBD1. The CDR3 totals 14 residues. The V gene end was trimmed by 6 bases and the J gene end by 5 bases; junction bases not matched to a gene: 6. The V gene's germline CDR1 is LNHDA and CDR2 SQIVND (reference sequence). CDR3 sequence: CASRQGQAYQPQHF. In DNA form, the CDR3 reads TGTGCCAGTAGACAGGGACAGGCATATCAGCCCCAGCATTTT.

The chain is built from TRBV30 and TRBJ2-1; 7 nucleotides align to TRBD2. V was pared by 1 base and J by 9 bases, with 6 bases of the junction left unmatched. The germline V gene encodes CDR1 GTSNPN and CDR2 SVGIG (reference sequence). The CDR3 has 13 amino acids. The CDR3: CAWSGGRVGEQFF. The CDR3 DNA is TGTGCCTGGAGTGGAGGGAGGGTCGGTGAGCAGTTCTTC.

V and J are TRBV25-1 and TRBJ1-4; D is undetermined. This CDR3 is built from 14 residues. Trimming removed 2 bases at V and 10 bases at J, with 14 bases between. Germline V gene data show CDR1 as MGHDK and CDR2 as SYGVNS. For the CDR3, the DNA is TGTGCCAGCAGTGAACTCTACGAGGGTCGAAAACTGTTTTTT. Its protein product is CASSELYEGRKLFF. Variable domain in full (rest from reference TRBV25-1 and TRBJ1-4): EADIYQTPRYLVIGTGKKITLECSQTMGHDKMYWYQQDPGMELHLIHYSYGVNSTEKGDLSSESTVSRIRTEHFPLTLESARPSHTSQYLCASSELYEGRKLFFGSGTQLSVL.

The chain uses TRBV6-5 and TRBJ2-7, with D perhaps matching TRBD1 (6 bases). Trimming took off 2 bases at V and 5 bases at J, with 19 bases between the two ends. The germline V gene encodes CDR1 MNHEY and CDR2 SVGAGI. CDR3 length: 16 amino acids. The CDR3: CASSYASGRGVHEQYF. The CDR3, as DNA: TGTGCCAGCAGTTACGCATCTGGCAGGGGCGTCCACGAGCAGTACTTC.

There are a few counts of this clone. The CDR3 coding sequence is TGTGCCAGCAGCCCCAGGGGACGGTTGGCATCCTACGAGCAGTACTTC. It encodes CASSPRGRLASYEQYF. The chain carries TRBV27 and TRBJ2-7, with TRBD1 as a possible D gene (6 bases). V was trimmed by 6 bases and J by 1 base, leaving 19 bases between them. CDR1 and CDR2 from the germline V gene are MNHEY and SMNVEV (reference sequence). CDR3 length: 16 residues.

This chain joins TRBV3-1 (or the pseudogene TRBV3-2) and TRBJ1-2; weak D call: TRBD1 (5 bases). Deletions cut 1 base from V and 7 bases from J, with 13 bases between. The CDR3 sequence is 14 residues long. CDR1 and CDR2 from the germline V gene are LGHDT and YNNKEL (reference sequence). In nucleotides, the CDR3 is TGTGCCAGCAGCCAAGGCGGTTCGGGACTTGGCTACACCTTC. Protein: CASSQGGSGLGYTF.